Below, 13 T cell receptor beta chains from the same sample are listed, as sequenced in a study of T cells of healthy individuals. MiXCR, run by TCRdb on the 5' RACE reads, gives a single entry per CDR3 protein. The table lists about 82,000 distinct CDR3 sequences, about 5% of them singletons, with 6.5% to 8% in the top ten. All receptors derive from a female donor in good health.

This clonotype has a handful of counts. The chain is built from TRBV5-5 and TRBJ2-1, with TRBD1 matching over 9 bases. Losses at the gene ends were 3 bases for V and 1 base for J; bases not matched to a gene: 2. CDR1 is SGHKS and CDR2 is YYEKEE in the germline V gene (reference sequence). The CDR3 runs 15 residues. The CDR3 DNA follows: TGTGCCAGCAGCTCGACAGGGGGGTCCTACAATGAGCAGTTCTTC. It translates to CASSSTGGSYNEQFF. The full variable domain, in which reference TRBV5-5 and TRBJ2-1 provide the parts outside the CDR3, is DAGVTQSPTHLIKTRGQQVTLRCSPISGHKSVSWYQQVLGQGPQFIFQYYEKEERGRGNFPDRFSARQFPNYSSELNVNALLLGDSALYLCASSSTGGSYNEQFFGPGTRLTVL.

J is TRBJ2-7 and V is TRBV7-2; 8 nucleotides match TRBD2. CDR3 length equals 14 residues. With V trimmed by 8 bases and J by 1 base, 7 bases remained unmatched. Germline V CDR1 and CDR2: SGHTA, FQGNSA. DNA for the CDR3: TGTGCCAGCCGCCCGCCTAGCGGGTCCTACGAGCAGTACTTC. The encoded protein is CASRPPSGSYEQYF. The variable domain in full, with the rest retrieved from reference TRBV7-2 and TRBJ2-7, is GAGVSQSPSNKVTEKGKDVELRCDPISGHTALYWYRQSLGQGLEFLIYFQGNSAPDKSGLPSDRFSAERTGGSVSTLTIQRTQQEDSAVYLCASRPPSGSYEQYFGPGTRLTVT.

This clonotype has ten or more counts. The chain combines TRBV29-1 with TRBJ2-1; TRBD2 matches 7 bases. The CDR3 extends over 13 amino acids. The germline CDR1 and CDR2 sequences are SQVTM and ANQGSEA. V shed 4 bases and J 5 bases; nucleotides not matched to a gene: 5. The CDR3 sequence: CSVALAFDNEQFF. For the CDR3, the DNA is TGCAGCGTTGCACTAGCGTTCGACAATGAGCAGTTCTTC.

This clonotype was counted at least ten times. The chain recombines TRBV20-1 with TRBJ1-2, with no clear D. The V end lost 1 base, the J end lost 4 bases, and 7 bases lay between the germline ends. The CDR3 has 12 amino acids. Per the germline V gene, CDR1 is DFQATT and CDR2 is SNEGSKA (reference sequence). CDR3 bases: TGCAGTGCTAGAGGAGGACGCTATGGCTACACCTTC. Its translation: CSARGGRYGYTF.

In its sample, this clonotype was seen a few times. The chain links TRBV6-6 to TRBJ1-1; 9 bases match TRBD1. CDR1 is MNHNY, CDR2 SVGAGI, per germline (reference sequence). This CDR3 has 14 amino acids. V gave up 5 bases and J gave up 3 bases; unmatched junction bases: 4. DNA for the CDR3: TGTGCCAGCAGTCGTACAGGGGGCGACACTGAAGCTTTCTTT. It translates to CASSRTGGDTEAFF.

About this clonotype itself: A much larger clonotype is one base distant, so this may be a read error. This sequence joins TRBV29-1 and TRBJ2-1; D may match TRBD1 or TRBD2 (5 bases each). The CDR3 totals 10 residues. CDR1 is SQVTM, CDR2 ANQGSEA, per germline. This CDR3 is CGVKGPEQFF. The CDR3 nucleotides read TGCGGCGTTAAGGGACCAGAGCAGTTCTTC.

This clonotype was observed at least ten times. The rearrangement joins TRBV7-9 to TRBJ1-1; D is ambiguous. The CDR3 has 13 amino acids. Germline V gene data show CDR1 as SEHNR and CDR2 as FQNEAQ (reference sequence). Trimming removed 1 base from V and 7 bases from J, with 10 bases in between. The CDR3 sequence is CASSLVEIGEAFF. CDR3 sequence (DNA): TGTGCCAGCAGCTTAGTGGAGATTGGTGAAGCTTTCTTT. Based on the CDR3 plus reference TRBV7-9 and TRBJ1-1, the full variable domain is DTGVSQNPRHKITKRGQNVTFRCDPISEHNRLYWYRQTLGQGPEFLTYFQNEAQLEKSRLLSDRFSAERPKGSFSTLEIQRTEQGDSAMYLCASSLVEIGEAFFGQGTRLTVV.

This clonotype was observed a handful of times. The chain recombines TRBV7-2 with TRBJ2-1, with D uncertain. Trimming shortened V by 5 bases and J by 6 bases, and 11 bases separated the two germline ends. The CDR3 is made up of 13 amino acids. From germline, CDR1 is SGHTA and CDR2 FQGNSA. As DNA, the CDR3 is TGTGCCAGCAGCCTAGGACCAAGCAATGAGCAGTTCTTC. Translation gives CASSLGPSNEQFF.

This chain uses TRBV10-3 with TRBJ2-7; 8 bases map to TRBD1. Trimming removed 10 bases from V and 3 bases from J; junction bases left unmatched: 5. Looked up from germline, CDR1 is ENHRY and CDR2 is SYGVKD. The CDR3 extends over 12 amino acids. CDR3 protein: CATGDRGYEQYF. CDR3 coding DNA: TGTGCCACCGGTGACAGGGGCTACGAGCAGTACTTC.

This clonotype has at least ten counts. The rearrangement uses TRBV20-1 and TRBJ1-1; D is unresolved. V was pared by 6 bases and J by 2 bases, with 13 bases between. CDR1 and CDR2 (germline): DFQATT, SNEGSKA (reference sequence). The CDR3 totals 13 residues. CDR3 sequence: CSAQASANTEAFF. The CDR3 DNA sequence: TGCAGTGCCCAGGCGTCAGCTAACACTGAAGCTTTCTTT.

The chain carries TRBV27 and TRBJ2-1; 8 bases align to TRBD1. Looked up from germline, CDR1 is MNHEY and CDR2 is SMNVEV (reference sequence). CDR3 size: 15 residues. V trimming: 4 bases; J trimming: 4 bases; junction bases outside the gene matches: 6. The CDR3 region has the DNA TGTGCCAGCAGTTATACAGGGGGTCCTTACAATGAGCAGTTCTTC. Translated: CASSYTGGPYNEQFF.

This clonotype was detected ten times or more. In DNA form, the CDR3 reads TGTGCCAGCAGTCCACTAAGATGGGTCCCGAACACTGAAGCTTTCTTT. Its translation is CASSPLRWVPNTEAFF. The V gene is TRBV28, the J gene TRBJ1-1, with D uncertain. The CDR3 consists of 16 residues. The germline V gene encodes CDR1 MDHEN and CDR2 SYDVKM. V shed 5 bases and J shed 1 base, with 17 bases lying between them.

This clonotype was observed a handful of times. The chain has TRBV7-3 and TRBJ2-5; no firm D call. Trimming left V 5 bases short and J 5 bases short, with 12 bases between. Germline values: CDR1 SGHTA, CDR2 FQGTGA. This CDR3 spans 13 amino acids. CDR3 in DNA: TGTGCCAGCAGCCGCTCGAGGACCGAGACCCAGTACTTC. Translated: CASSRSRTETQYF.